This T cell receptor beta chain was retrieved from a study of blood T cell repertoires in COVID-19. Looking at the study overall: Spain, Italy and the United States supplied samples that represented acute and convalescent COVID-19.

Only in-frame clones appear in the TCRdb table, and some are missing; sequencing was by immunoSEQ multiplex PCR. The sample includes roughly 300,000 clones, 80% to 95% seen only once; the top ten take 1.1%. Cohort placement rested on clinical history that participants reported themselves. The germline V gene encodes CDR1 SEHNR and CDR2 FQNEAQ (reference sequence). With 5 bases clipped from V and 4 bases from J, the junction kept 6 bases outside the gene matches. The CDR3 covers 14 residues. Specimen: PBMCs or T cells enriched from blood (not recorded which). The receptor was derived from a woman younger than 45 who had recovered from COVID-19. This chain joins TRBV7-9 and TRBJ2-7; 9 nucleotides agree with TRBD1. In DNA, the CDR3 is TGTGCCAGCAGCACCGGGACAGGGATATACGAGCAGTACTTC. This sequence encodes CASSTGTGIYEQYF.